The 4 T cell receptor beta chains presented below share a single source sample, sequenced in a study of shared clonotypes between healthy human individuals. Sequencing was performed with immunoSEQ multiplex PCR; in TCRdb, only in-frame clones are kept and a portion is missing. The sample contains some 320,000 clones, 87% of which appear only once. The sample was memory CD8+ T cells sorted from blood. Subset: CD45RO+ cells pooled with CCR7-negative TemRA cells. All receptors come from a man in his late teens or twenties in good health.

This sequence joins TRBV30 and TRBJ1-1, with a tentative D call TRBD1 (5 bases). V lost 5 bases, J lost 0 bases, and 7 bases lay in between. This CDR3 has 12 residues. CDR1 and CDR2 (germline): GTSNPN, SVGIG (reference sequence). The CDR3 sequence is CAWGALNTEAFF. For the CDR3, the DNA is TGTGCCTGGGGGGCCTTGAACACTGAAGCTTTCTTT. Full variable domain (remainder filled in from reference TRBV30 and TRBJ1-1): SQTIHQWPATLVQPVGSPLSLECTVEGTSNPNLYWYRQAAGRGLQLLFYSVGIGQISSEVPQNLSASRPQDRQFILSSKKLLLSDSGFYLCAWGALNTEAFFGQGTRLTVV.

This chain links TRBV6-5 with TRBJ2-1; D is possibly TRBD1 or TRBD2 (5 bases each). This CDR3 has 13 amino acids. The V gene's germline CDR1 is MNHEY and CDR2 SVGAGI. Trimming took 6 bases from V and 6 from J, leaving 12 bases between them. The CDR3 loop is CASRPVGANEQFF. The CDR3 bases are TGTGCCAGCAGACCCGTCGGGGCCAATGAGCAGTTCTTC.

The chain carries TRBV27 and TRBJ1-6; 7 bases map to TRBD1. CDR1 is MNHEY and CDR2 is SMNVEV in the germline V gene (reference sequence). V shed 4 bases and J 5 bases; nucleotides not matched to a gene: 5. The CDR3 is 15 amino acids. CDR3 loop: CASSSRQGDNSPLHF. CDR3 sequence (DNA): TGTGCCAGCAGTTCTCGACAGGGAGATAATTCACCCCTCCACTTT.

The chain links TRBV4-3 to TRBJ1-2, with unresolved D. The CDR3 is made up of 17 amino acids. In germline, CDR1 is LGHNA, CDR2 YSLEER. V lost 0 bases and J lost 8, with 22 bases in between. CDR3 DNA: TGCGCCAGCAGCCAAGATCCGGCAGAGTTGGGGATTCTCGGCTACACCTTC. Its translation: CASSQDPAELGILGYTF.